This entry lists 8 T cell receptor beta chains sequenced from one sample in a study of shared clonotypes between healthy human individuals (TCRdb year 2020). Libraries were built with the immunoSEQ multiplex PCR assay. TCRdb took over this immuneACCESS table, retaining in-frame rearrangements with V and J assigned. Such tables are incomplete; in checked studies, under half of the missing clones stem from an unresolved V gene, and the remainder is unexplained. Here the sample has more than 450,000 clones; around 74% occur a single time. Together, the top ten hold 10% to 15% of the sample. Sequences were obtained from PBMCs. The receptors were gathered from a woman in her thirties or forties in good health. Some clones in this sample may be carry-over from other donors' samples.

The rearrangement joins TRBV5-4 to TRBJ2-7; 10 bases map to TRBD2. The CDR3 consists of 17 residues. Germline assignment: CDR1 SGHNT and CDR2 YYREEE (reference sequence). J gave up 1 base and V 0 bases, and 7 bases lay outside the gene matches. In DNA form, the CDR3 reads TGTGCCAGCAGCTTGGGGGGGAGAGCGGGAGGGTCCTACGAGCAGTACTTC. It translates to CASSLGGRAGGSYEQYF.

The chain employs TRBV5-1 and TRBJ2-5, with D tentatively TRBD2 (6 bases). V lost 2 bases and J lost 1, with 12 bases in between. This CDR3 comprises 15 residues. Looked up from germline, CDR1 is SGHRS and CDR2 is YFSETQ. The CDR3 DNA sequence: TGCGCCAGCAGCTTAGGGGTCGGGGGCCAAGAGACCCAGTACTTC. Translating it yields CASSLGVGGQETQYF.

The chain is built from TRBV4-1 and TRBJ2-5, with a weak D call TRBD1 (5 bases). Germline V gene lookup returns CDR1 MGHRA and CDR2 YSYEKL. V shed 2 bases and J shed 5 bases, with 12 bases lying between them. The CDR3 runs to 14 residues. CDR3 coding DNA: TGCGCCAGCAGCCAACCAGGGTTGGGGGAGACCCAGTACTTC. Translation: CASSQPGLGETQYF.

This chain uses TRBV5-4 with TRBJ2-3; 9 bases match TRBD1. The CDR3 is made up of 15 amino acids. The V segment lost 4 bases and the J segment 2 bases; nucleotides outside the gene matches: 5. Germline assignment: CDR1 SGHNT and CDR2 YYREEE (reference sequence). CDR3 DNA sequence: TGTGCCAGCAGCGGCCGGGACAGGGACACAGATACGCAGTATTTT. Residues: CASSGRDRDTDTQYF. Full variable domain (remainder filled in from reference TRBV5-4 and TRBJ2-3): ETGVTQSPTHLIKTRGQQVTLRCSSQSGHNTVSWYQQALGQGPQFIFQYYREEENGRGNFPPRFSGLQFPNYSSELNVNALELDDSALYLCASSGRDRDTDTQYFGPGTRLTVL.

V is TRBV5-1 and J is TRBJ2-7; 7 bases line up with TRBD1. Germline CDR1 SGHRS, CDR2 YFSETQ. The V segment lost 3 bases and the J segment 5 bases; nucleotides outside the gene matches: 11. This CDR3 is 15 amino acids long. The CDR3 sequence is CASSSEGGAYDEQYF. The DNA for the CDR3 is TGCGCCAGCAGCTCCGAAGGGGGCGCGTACGACGAGCAGTACTTC.

This chain uses TRBV28 with TRBJ2-5; D perhaps matches TRBD2 (6 bases). The CDR3 totals 18 residues. With 6 bases removed from V and 5 bases from J, the gap between germline ends came to 28 bases. Germline V gives CDR1 MDHEN, CDR2 SYDVKM. CDR3 region: CASSFKLLRTGEWETQYF. The CDR3 DNA is TGTGCCAGCAGCTTTAAACTCCTGCGAACGGGAGAGTGGGAGACCCAGTACTTC.

The chain combines TRBV27 with TRBJ2-3; 9 bases map to TRBD1. V trimming: 2 bases; J trimming: 0 bases; junction bases outside the gene matches: 3. Germline CDR1 MNHEY, CDR2 SMNVEV (reference sequence). CDR3 length: 16 amino acids. The CDR3 sequence: CASSLGTGWSTDTQYF. The CDR3 DNA reads as TGTGCCAGCAGTTTAGGGACAGGGTGGAGCACAGATACGCAGTATTTT.

The chain combines TRBV7-2 with TRBJ2-5; D call uncertain. The CDR3 covers 18 residues. CDR1 is SGHTA, CDR2 FQGNSA, per germline. V was clipped by 5 bases and J by 0 bases, with 22 bases between them. Here the CDR3 DNA reads TGTGCCAGCAGCCTTCGGGTGATCGCTCGACTGGACCAAGAGACCCAGTACTTC. It codes for CASSLRVIARLDQETQYF.